This T cell receptor (beta chain) derives from a study of a mutant IDH1 vaccine in newly diagnosed glioma. Background on the study: Previous care, which was radiotherapy, temozolomide, or both, most often involved both.

Clones were read by immunoSEQ multiplex PCR, and TCRdb kept only the in-frame ones, dropping some. In the table there are tens of thousands of clones, roughly 82% of which are singletons. In the case of this clone: Its antigen is not identified.

The study, taken as a whole, reports: Apparently, pseudoprogression bore no relation to changes among the top peripheral T cell clonotypes.

The time point denotes: baseline, week 1 (first vaccination visit). Indicated treatment: pre-vaccination baseline after standard-of-care therapy. The germline V gene encodes CDR1 SGHTA and CDR2 FQGNSA. The V end was cut by 5 bases, the J end by 6 bases, with 16 bases between. The CDR3 runs to 14 residues. The source is a man aged 35-49 years with glioma. Some clones in this sample may be carry-over from other donors' samples. The chain uses TRBV7-2 and TRBJ1-2, with D possibly matching TRBD1 (5 bases). The sequenced sample was PBMCs, obtained from a glioma patient treated with radiotherapy, temozolomide or both. The CDR3 DNA reads as TGTGCCAGCAGCCCGGGACCCGGGGTTCATGGCTACACCTTC. Translated: CASSPGPGVHGYTF.